This T cell receptor beta chain was profiled in a study of Ad26.COV2.S vaccination and SARS-CoV-2 variants. Background on the study: Donor had been placed in the Ad26.COV2.S arm of the COV1001 trial.

Treatment given: 19 received Ad26.COV2.S at low or high dose, single or two shots; about 5 received placebo; per-sample allocation not given. Samples analyzed were those drawn on day 63 after the first vaccine or placebo injection. The CDR3 sequence is 17 residues long. Trimming stripped 5 bases from V and 2 bases from J, with 20 bases between. The germline V gene encodes CDR1 SGHVS and CDR2 FNYEAQ. TCRdb keeps only in-frame clones here, not all; method: immunoSEQ multiplex PCR. The data contain about 460,000 clones, about 88% of them singletons. This chain joins TRBV7-6 and TRBJ2-3, with TRBD2 as a possible D gene (6 bases). The material was peripheral blood, obtained in a trial of Ad26.COV2.S vaccine versus placebo. This receptor was taken from a person aged 18 to 65 who received the Ad26.COV2.S COVID-19 vaccine or a placebo. The CDR3, as DNA: TGTGCCAGCAGCCCCCAGGGCGGGGACGGAGCCACAGATACGCAGTATTTT. Its translation: CASSPQGGDGATDTQYF.